Below are 8 T cell receptor beta chains sequenced from a single sample in a study of blood T cell repertoires in COVID-19. Only in-frame clones appear in the TCRdb table, and some are missing; sequencing was by immunoSEQ multiplex PCR. The data contain more than 200,000 clones, 70% to 90% of them singletons. The sample taken for sequencing was peripheral blood. Receptor source: a man younger than 35 with active or convalescent COVID-19.

V is TRBV25-1 and J is TRBJ1-1; TRBD1 agrees at 7 bases. Trimming took 8 bases from V and 10 from J; bases not matched to a gene: 13. The CDR3 is 13 residues long. Germline-derived CDR1 and CDR2 are MGHDK and SYGVNS. The DNA of the CDR3 is TGTGCCAGCGACCCACCCGACAGGGAAGGAGCTTTCTTT. This sequence encodes CASDPPDREGAFF.

The J gene is TRBJ2-7, the V gene TRBV28; the D gene is possibly TRBD2 (5 bases). This CDR3 has 14 amino acids. Germline assignment: CDR1 MDHEN and CDR2 SYDVKM. V gave up 3 bases and J gave up 2 bases, with 11 bases separating them. CDR3: CASSLGGSAYEQYF. As DNA, the CDR3 is TGTGCCAGCAGTTTGGGCGGGTCCGCCTACGAGCAGTACTTC. Based on the CDR3 plus reference TRBV28 and TRBJ2-7, the full variable domain is DVKVTQSSRYLVKRTGEKVFLECVQDMDHENMFWYRQDPGLGLRLIYFSYDVKMKEKGDIPEGYSVSREKKERFSLILESASTNQTSMYLCASSLGGSAYEQYFGPGTRLTVT.

This chain connects TRBV30 to TRBJ1-2; no firm D call. CDR1 is GTSNPN, CDR2 SVGIG, per germline (reference sequence). CDR3 length: 14 residues. Between the trimmed V and J ends, which lost 0 bases and 8 bases, there was a span of 16 bases. As DNA, the CDR3 is TGTGCCTGGAGTGTATCGAGGAGCTCCTCCGGCTACACCTTC. This encodes CAWSVSRSSSGYTF.

This clone was found a few times. The chain links TRBV29-1 to TRBJ1-1; 9 nucleotides agree with TRBD1. V was pared by 1 base and J by 4 bases, with 4 bases of the junction left unmatched. The CDR3 consists of 14 residues. CDR1 is SQVTM, CDR2 ANQGSEA, per germline. CDR3 in amino acids: CSVEGGTGFTEAFF. As DNA, the CDR3 is TGCAGCGTTGAAGGGGGGACAGGGTTCACTGAAGCTTTCTTT.

This clone was observed a single time. The CDR3 nucleotides are TGTGCCAGCAGTTTACCGTATCAGCCCCAGCATTTT. Its translation is CASSLPYQPQHF. This chain links TRBV28 with TRBJ1-5, with D uncertain. This CDR3 spans 12 amino acids. Trimming shortened V by 2 bases and J by 5 bases, and 4 bases separated the two germline ends. Germline CDR1 MDHEN, CDR2 SYDVKM.

The chain has TRBV19 and TRBJ1-1; possibly TRBD1 for D (5 bases). The CDR3 sequence is 12 residues long. Germline CDR1 LNHDA, CDR2 SQIVND (reference sequence). Trimming removed 7 bases at V and 4 bases at J, with 10 bases between. Here the CDR3 reads CASKPGCTEAFF. CDR3 DNA sequence: TGTGCCAGTAAGCCAGGGTGCACTGAAGCTTTCTTT.

V usage is TRBV2 and J usage is TRBJ1-2, with TRBD1 matching 7 bases. Germline loops: CDR1 SNHLY, CDR2 FYNNEI. The CDR3 totals 14 residues. The V gene end was trimmed by 6 bases and the J gene end by 8 bases; junction bases not matched to a gene: 12. CDR3 coding DNA: TGTGCCAGCAGCCCTCCGACAGGGTTGGGAGGCTACACCTTC. Translating gives CASSPPTGLGGYTF.

The CDR3 is CASSQDLSTPPRETQYF. The CDR3, as DNA: TGTGCCAGCAGCCAAGATCTCTCGACTCCTCCCCGGGAGACCCAGTACTTC. V gene TRBV3-1 (or the pseudogene TRBV3-2) combines with J gene TRBJ2-5, with no clear D. Germline V CDR1 and CDR2: LGHDT, YNNKEL (reference sequence). There are 17 residues in the CDR3. The V and J ends lost 0 bases and 5 bases respectively, with 19 bases between them.